The clone carrying this TCR beta chain was seen a few times. The antigen is undetermined. Every isolated RNA sample was fully reverse transcribed, so sequencing captured expressed TCRB transcripts. Only in-frame clones appear in the TCRdb table, and some are missing; sequencing was by immunoSEQ multiplex PCR. This repertoire shows hundreds of thousands of clones, roughly 13% found once; its top ten account for 0.022%. This sample was included in a study of beta chain features in type 1 diabetes. Across the study: Patients were similar to healthy donors in age and gender (as well as in cell yields). Study-level findings and limits: In all four CD4+ subsets, TCRB CDR3 length was significantly, moderately reduced in type 1 diabetes. Compared with healthy donors, patients appeared to share more similar naive, central memory and regulatory TCRB repertoires. Overrepresentation of cells with high TCR expression could result from cDNA sequencing.

Every donor had blood drawn once into heparin, around 100 mL on average. The V gene's germline CDR1 is SGHTA and CDR2 FQGTGA. The CDR3 is 12 residues long. Trimming left V 11 bases short and J 7 bases short, with 17 bases between. Sequences were obtained from naive CD4+ T cells from blood. The rearrangement links TRBV7-3 to TRBJ2-5; D ambiguous. This sequence originates from a man between 18 and 35 years old with type 1 diabetes. The CDR3 region is CAGRERAVTQYF. The CDR3 region has the DNA TGTGCCGGCCGAGAAAGGGCCGTGACCCAGTACTTC. The full variable domain, with the rest looked up from reference TRBV7-3 and TRBJ2-5, is GAGVSQTPSNKVTEKGKYVELRCDPISGHTALYWYRQSLGQGPEFLIYFQGTGAADDSGLPNDRFFAVRPEGSVSTLKIQRTERGDSAVYLCAGRERAVTQYFGPGTRLLVL.